This T cell receptor (beta chain) originates from a study of blood T cell repertoires in COVID-19. Sequencing was performed with immunoSEQ multiplex PCR; in TCRdb, only in-frame clones are kept and a portion is missing. The sample carries over 20,000 clones, around 88% recorded once. Trimming shortened V by 7 bases and J by 10 bases, and 17 bases separated the two germline ends. This CDR3 has 13 amino acids. The germline CDR1 and CDR2 sequences are SQVTM and ANQGSEA. The sample taken for sequencing was peripheral blood. The gene calls are TRBV29-1 and TRBJ1-6, with D possibly being TRBD1 (6 bases). The sequence came from a man aged 70 or older with acute or convalescent COVID-19. CDR3 nucleotide sequence: TGCAGCGCAAAGCTTGGGGGCCGGTCACCCCTCCACTTT. Translation gives CSAKLGGRSPLHF.